A selection of T cell receptor beta chains follows, all from one sample in a study of blood T cell repertoires in COVID-19. Generated by immunoSEQ multiplex PCR, the TCRdb table keeps only in-frame clones and is missing some. Seen here are fewer than 250,000 clones, around 80% observed once, and the top ten hold about 15%. What was sequenced was PBMCs or T cells enriched from blood (not recorded which). The receptors here all came from a woman aged 50 to 60 with acute COVID-19. CDR3s include the opening cysteine and the closing phenylalanine or tryptophan. Rows give clone size only sometimes, using once, few, many, or a class for an expanded clone.

CDR3 protein	V gene	clone size	J gene
CASSPHTGGQSREKLFF	TRBV7-6	NA	TRBJ1-4
CASSSQSGKSSYNEQFF	TRBV7-9	NA	TRBJ2-1
CASSNSGGPYNEQFF	TRBV18	NA	TRBJ2-1
CASSLVELAGGFTGELFF	TRBV11-2	few	TRBJ2-2
CASRPSGGASGEQFF	TRBV4-1	NA	TRBJ2-1
CASSRGTSGGASTDTQYF	TRBV4-3	NA	TRBJ2-3
CASSFVSGGTSDTQYF	TRBV6-2/TRBV6-3	NA	TRBJ2-3
CASRQLSSYNEQFF	TRBV6-5	NA	TRBJ2-1
CASSRPGQASEKLFF	TRBV19	NA	TRBJ1-4
CASSQGQGGGEKLFF	TRBV5-1	few	TRBJ1-4
CASSPRPTGDGGYTF	TRBV6-5	once	TRBJ1-2
CASSTGNYGYTF	TRBV2	few	TRBJ1-2
CASSWGQDTRETQYF	TRBV5-4	few	TRBJ2-5
CASSLQGAQETQYF	TRBV7-3	NA	TRBJ2-5
CATSETDRASGELFF	TRBV24-1	NA	TRBJ2-2
CASSLGRINEQFF	TRBV7-7	NA	TRBJ2-1
CASTRDFQETQYF	TRBV3-1/TRBV3-2	NA	TRBJ2-5
CASSTRQGLNTEAFF	TRBV6-5	NA	TRBJ1-1
CASSSRDRRNTIYF	TRBV5-8	NA	TRBJ1-3
CASSYKQGQGEKLFF	TRBV6-5	NA	TRBJ1-4
CASSLDTDYGYTF	TRBV5-1	NA	TRBJ1-2
CASRLGTQGTGELFF	TRBV6-5	NA	TRBJ2-2
CASSAGFSNQPQHF	TRBV28	NA	TRBJ1-5
CASSYRLAGRSATNEKLFF	TRBV7-9	NA	TRBJ1-4
CASSQGQGGIYEQFF	TRBV4-2	NA	TRBJ2-1
CASSDATANSGNTIYF	TRBV2	few	TRBJ1-3
CASSNGYYSGNTIYF	TRBV19	NA	TRBJ1-3
CASSLGLAGGVTQYF	TRBV28	NA	TRBJ2-3
CSVGGDAANTEAFF	TRBV29-1	NA	TRBJ1-1
CASSPPLQAQETQYF	TRBV18	NA	TRBJ2-5
CASRLTGSGNTIYF	TRBV7-2	NA	TRBJ1-3
CAWNGAHGYGYTF	TRBV30	NA	TRBJ1-2
CASSYKQGASSPLHF	TRBV5-4	NA	TRBJ1-6
CASSVGVNNEQFF	TRBV2	NA	TRBJ2-1
CASIPDRGYYGYTF	TRBV5-4	NA	TRBJ1-2
CASSPGWGRSQETQYF	TRBV6-4	NA	TRBJ2-5
CASGRDRENEKLFF	TRBV23-1	NA	TRBJ1-4
CASREGAGPTGNTIYF	TRBV27	NA	TRBJ1-3
CASSKTGTDHNTEAFF	TRBV21-1	NA	TRBJ1-1
CASSLGGAGNIQYF	TRBV7-8	NA	TRBJ2-4